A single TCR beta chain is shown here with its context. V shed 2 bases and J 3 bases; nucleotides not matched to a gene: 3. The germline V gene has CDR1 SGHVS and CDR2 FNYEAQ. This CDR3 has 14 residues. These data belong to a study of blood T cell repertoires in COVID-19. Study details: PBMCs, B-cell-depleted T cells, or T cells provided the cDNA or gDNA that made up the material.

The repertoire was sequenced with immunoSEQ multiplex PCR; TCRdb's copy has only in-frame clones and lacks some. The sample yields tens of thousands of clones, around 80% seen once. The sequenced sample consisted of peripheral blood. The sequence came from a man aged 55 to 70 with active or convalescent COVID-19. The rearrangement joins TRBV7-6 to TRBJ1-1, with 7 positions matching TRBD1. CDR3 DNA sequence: TGTGCCAGCAGCTTACAGGGGGGAGACACTGAAGCTTTCTTT. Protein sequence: CASSLQGGDTEAFF.